This TCR beta chain was sequenced in a study of PD-L1 blockade in urothelial cancer. At the level of the study: From 0 to 3 prior chemotherapy regimens had been given to the patients.

This CDR3 is 15 amino acids long. Trimming removed 8 bases from V and 2 bases from J; junction bases left unmatched: 11. Per germline, CDR1 MNHNS and CDR2 SASEGT. Some clones are missing from TCRdb's copy, which holds only in-frame ones; the method was immunoSEQ multiplex PCR. Among approximately 110,000 clones listed, under 95% were seen once. Time point: peripheral blood 6 weeks after treatment start. This clone was counted a few times. The J gene is TRBJ1-2, the V gene TRBV6-1, with 7 bases matching TRBD1. Sequences were derived from PBMCs, sampled around atezolizumab (anti-PD-L1) treatment. This receptor was taken from a man in his sixties with urothelial cancer. The CDR3 spells CASPNDSGQNYGYTF. The CDR3 region has the DNA TGTGCCAGCCCCAATGACTCGGGACAGAACTATGGCTACACCTTC.